Sequencing of this TCR beta chain was carried out in a study of blood T cell repertoires in COVID-19. Study-level background: Material from acute and convalescent COVID-19 was sourced from the United States, Italy and Spain. Nucleic acid was either cDNA or gDNA, and it came from T cells, B-cell-depleted T cells, or PBMCs.

CDR3 length: 16 residues. After removal of 4 bases from V and 10 bases from J, the junction contained 10 bases not matched to a gene. Germline V gene lookup returns CDR1 LNHDA and CDR2 SQIVND (reference sequence). As originally analysed: Quantification of nucleated cells was approximated via reference gene primer amplification. The assay was immunoSEQ multiplex PCR, and TCRdb's table has in-frame clones only and misses some. That table supplies the V and J calls and clone size; D and trimming were determined from the DNA. The table includes some 170,000 clones, roughly 84% detected once. The V gene is TRBV19, the J gene TRBJ1-6, with TRBD1 matching 10 bases. The specimen sequenced was peripheral blood. The source of this sequence is a man between 40 and 49 years old with acute or convalescent COVID-19. This CDR3 reads CASSTWSTGGKSPLHF. The DNA for the CDR3 is TGTGCCAGTAGTACGTGGTCGACAGGGGGCAAATCACCCCTCCACTTT.